The 25 T cell receptor beta chains below come from one sample, sequenced in a study of cytomegalovirus exposure and HLA in healthy donors. The PCR employed 60 Vbeta primers together with 13 Jbeta primers. The assay was immunoSEQ multiplex PCR, and TCRdb's table has in-frame clones only and misses some. The sample holds 80,000 to 90,000 clones, roughly 73% seen once. The sequencing sample was made of PBMCs. These receptors were collected from a man between 35 and 55 years old in good health and CMV-seronegative.

This clone has only a few counts. The rearrangement links TRBV5-1 to TRBJ1-4, with 8 bases identical to TRBD1. Germline V gene sequence: CDR1 SGHRS, CDR2 YFSETQ. Unmatched junction bases numbered 15, after V lost 4 bases and J lost 7 bases. The CDR3 loop spans 17 amino acids. In nucleotides, the CDR3 is TGCGCCAGCAGCCGTTCGGGGCCCGGGACAGGCATTGAAAAACTGTTTTTT. Protein product: CASSRSGPGTGIEKLFF.

This chain links TRBV5-1 with TRBJ2-5, with 7 bases matching TRBD2. The CDR3 length is 15 residues. The J segment lost 5 bases and the V segment lost 1 base, leaving 8 bases of the junction unmatched. Per germline, CDR1 SGHRS and CDR2 YFSETQ. Written as DNA, the CDR3 is TGCGCCAGCAGCTTGTCCGCGGGGCGGGAGGAGACCCAGTACTTC. It translates to CASSLSAGREETQYF.

The CDR3 region has the DNA TGTGCCAGCAGCGGTAACTATGGCTACACCTTC. Encoded protein: CASSGNYGYTF. The genes are TRBV6-5 and TRBJ1-2; D ambiguous. CDR3 size: 11 residues. The V and J ends lost 6 bases and 1 base respectively, with 3 bases between them. The germline V gene encodes CDR1 MNHEY and CDR2 SVGAGI.

The chain employs TRBV6-5 and TRBJ1-5; tentatively, D is TRBD1 (6 bases). The length of the CDR3 is 15 residues. The V end lost 5 bases, the J end lost 2 bases, and 13 bases lay between the germline ends. Germline-derived CDR1 and CDR2 are MNHEY and SVGAGI. The CDR3 loop reads CASSPTGTGNQPQHF. In DNA, the CDR3 is TGTGCCAGCAGTCCCACAGGGACCGGCAATCAGCCCCAGCATTTT.

The rearrangement joins TRBV19 to TRBJ2-1, with D perhaps matching TRBD2 (6 bases). Germline V gene sequence: CDR1 LNHDA, CDR2 SQIVND (reference sequence). This CDR3 has 14 amino acids. The V end lost 3 bases, the J end lost 6 bases, and 12 bases lay between the germline ends. DNA of the CDR3: TGTGCCAGTAGTATCGGCGGGACCTTCAATGAGCAGTTCTTC. This translates into CASSIGGTFNEQFF.

This clone has only a few counts. The chain couples TRBV30 to TRBJ2-7; 10 nucleotides line up with TRBD2. The CDR3 loop spans 13 amino acids. J was trimmed by 3 bases and V by 6 bases; bases with no gene match: 5. Germline CDR1 is GTSNPN and CDR2 is SVGIG (reference sequence). The CDR3, as DNA: TGTGCCTGCCAATCTAGCGGGAGCTACGAGCAGTACTTC. It yields the protein CACQSSGSYEQYF.

This clone appeared a few times. V gene TRBV6-4 combines with J gene TRBJ2-6; TRBD1 aligns across 7 bases. This CDR3 region has 16 residues. V was clipped by 0 bases and J by 3 bases; unmatched bases: 2. Germline lookup yields CDR1 MRHNA and CDR2 SNTAGT. This CDR3 is CASSDSTGSGANVLTF. CDR3 nucleotide sequence: TGTGCCAGCAGTGACTCGACAGGGAGTGGGGCCAACGTCCTGACTTTC.

The chain carries TRBV4-1 and TRBJ1-3; the match to TRBD1 covers 8 bases. Germline CDR1 MGHRA, CDR2 YSYEKL. This CDR3 comprises 15 residues. V shed 4 bases and J 1 base; nucleotides not matched to a gene: 3. This chain's CDR3 is CASSRQGASGNTIYF. The CDR3 bases are TGCGCCAGCAGCCGGCAGGGGGCATCTGGAAACACCATATATTTT.

This CDR3 is CASSEGTGNQPQHF. The CDR3 coding sequence is TGTGCCAGCAGCGAAGGGACAGGGAACCAGCCCCAGCATTTT. The gene calls are TRBV5-4 and TRBJ1-5; TRBD1 agrees at 9 bases. Trimming took 4 bases from V and 7 from J; bases not matched to a gene: 6. Germline V CDR1 and CDR2: SGHNT, YYREEE (reference sequence). This CDR3 is 14 amino acids long.

This chain uses TRBV27 with TRBJ2-7; tentative D call: TRBD1 (6 bases). Deletions cut 8 bases from V and 2 bases from J, with 10 bases between. In germline, CDR1 is MNHEY, CDR2 SMNVEV (reference sequence). The CDR3 loop spans 12 amino acids. DNA of the CDR3: TGTGCCAGCCGGGACAATCCCTACGAGCAGTACTTC. Translating it yields CASRDNPYEQYF.

This chain connects TRBV6-5 to TRBJ1-3, with D possibly being TRBD1 (5 bases). The CDR3 is 14 amino acids. V dropped 5 bases and J dropped 4 bases, with 12 bases sitting between them. Germline V gene lookup returns CDR1 MNHEY and CDR2 SVGAGI. CDR3 sequence (DNA): TGTGCCAGCAGTCCGGGGGACGCCGGAAACACCATATATTTT. Amino acids: CASSPGDAGNTIYF.

The DNA of the CDR3 is TGTGCCAGCAACGCGGGGGGGCCTCTGGAGACCCAGTACTTC. The encoded protein is CASNAGGPLETQYF. This chain links TRBV6-1 with TRBJ2-5, with TRBD2 identical over 9 bases. J lost 5 bases, V lost 7 bases, and 8 bases had no gene match. Germline loops: CDR1 MNHNS, CDR2 SASEGT. The CDR3 has 14 residues.

J is TRBJ2-3 and V is TRBV20-1; D is ambiguous. The CDR3 is made up of 11 amino acids. Germline CDR1 reads DFQATT; CDR2 reads SNEGSKA (reference sequence). Trimming pared 5 bases from V and 5 bases from J, leaving 8 bases between. CDR3 coding DNA: TGCAGTGCTGTCTCTGTAGATACGCAGTATTTT. Translating it yields CSAVSVDTQYF.

This chain connects TRBV7-9 to TRBJ1-4; perhaps TRBD1 as D (6 bases). The CDR3 extends over 15 amino acids. The V gene's germline CDR1 is SEHNR and CDR2 FQNEAQ (reference sequence). V shed 0 bases and J shed 4 bases, with 9 bases lying between them. The chain's CDR3 is CASSLAGQLNEKLFF. CDR3 nucleotide sequence: TGTGCCAGCAGCTTAGCAGGACAGCTTAATGAAAAACTGTTTTTT. Full variable domain (remainder filled in from reference TRBV7-9 and TRBJ1-4): DTGVSQNPRHKITKRGQNVTFRCDPISEHNRLYWYRQTLGQGPEFLTYFQNEAQLEKSRLLSDRFSAERPKGSFSTLEIQRTEQGDSAMYLCASSLAGQLNEKLFFGSGTQLSVL.

J is TRBJ2-2 and V is TRBV27, with D tentatively TRBD1 (6 bases). The CDR3 contains 15 residues. The V gene's germline CDR1 is MNHEY and CDR2 SMNVEV (reference sequence). V shed 4 bases and J shed 9 bases, with 18 bases lying between them. CDR3 region: CASSSPEQGPWELFF. CDR3 coding DNA: TGTGCCAGCAGTTCCCCGGAACAGGGTCCCTGGGAGCTGTTTTTT.

This chain joins TRBV5-1 and TRBJ1-1, with no clear D. V shed 3 bases and J shed 1 base, with 10 bases lying between them. Germline V CDR1 and CDR2: SGHRS, YFSETQ. This CDR3 has 14 amino acids. CDR3 sequence: CASSYRSRNTEAFF. CDR3 nucleotides: TGCGCCAGCAGCTACCGGAGCCGGAACACTGAAGCTTTCTTT.

The V and J genes are TRBV29-1 and TRBJ1-1; D might be TRBD1 (5 bases). V was trimmed by 3 bases and J by 3 bases, leaving 23 bases between them. This CDR3 comprises 17 residues. Germline V gene data show CDR1 as SQVTM and CDR2 as ANQGSEA. The DNA of the CDR3 is TGCAGCGTTGACCAGGCAGGGAGGAGGACGGGGGACACTGAAGCTTTCTTT. Amino acid sequence: CSVDQAGRRTGDTEAFF.

In this sample, this clone turned up a few times. The genes are TRBV4-1 and TRBJ1-4, with D possibly being TRBD1 (6 bases). Trimming removed 4 bases from V and 3 bases from J, with 12 bases in between. The CDR3 sequence is 15 residues long. Germline V CDR1 and CDR2: MGHRA, YSYEKL. The chain's CDR3 is CASSLSGTPNEKLFF. The CDR3 DNA sequence: TGCGCCAGCAGCCTCTCAGGGACACCTAATGAAAAACTGTTTTTT.

The V call is TRBV13, the J call TRBJ2-1, with D unclear. The CDR3 sequence is 12 residues long. CDR1 is PRHDT, CDR2 FYEKMQ, per germline (reference sequence). V was trimmed by 5 bases and J by 7 bases, leaving 9 bases between them. This CDR3 is CASSPLLNEQFF. CDR3 sequence (DNA): TGTGCCAGCAGCCCCTTATTGAATGAGCAGTTCTTC.

A few counts support this clone. J is TRBJ1-1 and V is TRBV4-1; 9 positions agree with TRBD1. The V segment lost 3 bases and the J segment 7 bases; nucleotides outside the gene matches: 9. The germline gives CDR1 MGHRA, CDR2 YSYEKL. The CDR3 has 15 amino acids. This CDR3 reads CASSQETGTGNEAFF. The CDR3, as DNA: TGCGCCAGCAGCCAGGAGACCGGGACAGGGAATGAAGCTTTCTTT.

This clone was recorded once. The V gene is TRBV7-9, the J gene TRBJ1-4; TRBD1 agrees at 8 bases. Germline CDR1 SEHNR, CDR2 FQNEAQ (reference sequence). This CDR3 is built from 14 residues. V was pared by 3 bases and J by 7 bases, with 4 bases of the junction left unmatched. The CDR3 DNA sequence: TGTGCCAGCAGCTTGGGGACAGGCGCTGAAAAACTGTTTTTT. Translated: CASSLGTGAEKLFF.

The J gene is TRBJ1-2, the V gene TRBV4-1; 7 nucleotides line up with TRBD1. V dropped 1 base and J dropped 5; count of bases not matched to a gene: 10. The CDR3 contains 16 residues. Germline V gene lookup returns CDR1 MGHRA and CDR2 YSYEKL. DNA for the CDR3: TGCGCCAGCAGCCAAGTGAGGGGGCGCGTCTTTTATGGCTACACCTTC. Amino acids: CASSQVRGRVFYGYTF.

CDR3 nucleotides: TGTGCCAGCAGCTTCCGGGACACTGAAGCTTTCTTT. Protein sequence: CASSFRDTEAFF. The chain is built from TRBV7-9 and TRBJ1-1, with D unclear. CDR3 size: 12 residues. V was clipped by 3 bases and J by 3 bases, with 5 bases between them. Germline lookup yields CDR1 SEHNR and CDR2 FQNEAQ (reference sequence).

Only a few counts were recorded for this clone. This sequence joins TRBV5-1 and TRBJ2-2; 8 bases align to TRBD2. CDR3 length: 15 amino acids. V trimming: 0 bases; J trimming: 5 bases; junction bases outside the gene matches: 3. Germline lookup yields CDR1 SGHRS and CDR2 YFSETQ. The DNA of the CDR3 is TGCGCCAGCAGCTTGGTTTCGGGGGGGACCGGGGAGCTGTTTTTT. The encoded protein is CASSLVSGGTGELFF.

The gene calls are TRBV30 and TRBJ1-2; D is undetermined. The CDR3 extends over 13 amino acids. Trimming removed 0 bases at V and 4 bases at J, with 9 bases between. The germline gives CDR1 GTSNPN, CDR2 SVGIG (reference sequence). The CDR3 is CAWSVQAGYGYTF. Written as DNA, the CDR3 is TGTGCCTGGAGTGTACAAGCGGGCTATGGCTACACCTTC.